This entry lists 32 T cell receptor beta chains sequenced from one sample in a study of T cell changes during pregnancy in multiple sclerosis. The table came from immunoSEQ multiplex PCR; TCRdb's copy has only in-frame clones and leaves some out. The table includes tens of thousands of clones, around 93% detected once. Material: peripheral blood, obtained in the first trimester of pregnancy. These receptors were taken from a female donor in good health, enrolled as a control in a pregnancy study.

V and J are TRBV7-9 and TRBJ2-3, with D maybe TRBD2 (5 bases). The CDR3 runs 14 residues. The germline V gene has CDR1 SEHNR and CDR2 FQNEAQ (reference sequence). Trimming left V 3 bases short and J 2 bases short, with 9 bases between. Here the CDR3 DNA reads TGTGCCAGCAGCTTCCAGGACTTCACAGATACGCAGTATTTT. Translation: CASSFQDFTDTQYF.

The chain uses TRBV7-2 and TRBJ2-1; possible D gene TRBD2, 7 bases. CDR3 length: 16 residues. The ends were cut back, 5 bases at V and 6 bases at J, with 20 bases in the middle. Germline CDR1 reads SGHTA; CDR2 reads FQGNSA. CDR3 protein: CASSAKRGGGLNEQFF. The CDR3, as DNA: TGTGCCAGCAGCGCGAAGCGGGGCGGGGGCCTCAATGAGCAGTTCTTC.

This clone was recorded once. The chain joins TRBV6-1 to TRBJ2-2; 7 bases map to TRBD1. Germline CDR1 is MNHNS and CDR2 is SASEGT. J lost 6 bases, V lost 6 bases, and 10 bases had no gene match. The CDR3 covers 15 residues. CDR3 coding DNA: TGTGCCAGCAGCATCCCTAAAGGGGGCCCCGGGGAGCTGTTTTTT. Protein sequence: CASSIPKGGPGELFF.

The chain carries TRBV7-2 and TRBJ2-5; 14 bases fit TRBD2. Germline CDR1 and CDR2: SGHTA and FQGNSA. The CDR3 contains 16 residues. The V segment lost 5 bases and the J segment 7 bases; nucleotides outside the gene matches: 9. The DNA of the CDR3 is TGTGCCAGCAGCCGGACTAGCGGGGGGTCCAAGGGGACCCAGTACTTC. It is translated as CASSRTSGGSKGTQYF.

The chain links TRBV19 to TRBJ1-1, with a possible D match to TRBD1 (5 bases). The germline V and J ends were trimmed by 5 bases and 5 bases, with 15 bases remaining between them. The CDR3 sequence is 14 residues long. Germline CDR1 and CDR2: LNHDA and SQIVND (reference sequence). The CDR3 is CASSPRALGTEAFF. DNA of the CDR3: TGTGCCAGTAGTCCCAGGGCTCTCGGGACTGAAGCTTTCTTT.

The genes are TRBV29-1 and TRBJ2-2; 7 bases align to TRBD1. CDR1 is SQVTM, CDR2 ANQGSEA, per germline. This CDR3 is built from 15 residues. V dropped 5 bases and J dropped 1; count of bases not matched to a gene: 7. The CDR3 sequence is CSVRSGTENTGELFF. The CDR3 region has the DNA TGCAGCGTTCGATCCGGGACAGAGAACACCGGGGAGCTGTTTTTT.

In this sample, this clone turned up many times. This rearrangement joins TRBV10-3 to TRBJ1-2, with no clear D. CDR1 is ENHRY and CDR2 is SYGVKD in the germline V gene. Trimming cost V 0 bases and J 4 bases, with 6 bases left between them. The CDR3 sequence is 13 residues long. CDR3 sequence reads: CAISESVVYGYTF. DNA of the CDR3: TGTGCCATCAGTGAGTCGGTAGTCTATGGCTACACCTTC.

The genes are TRBV27 and TRBJ1-2; maybe TRBD1 (5 bases). There are 13 residues in the CDR3. Deletions cut 3 bases from V and 6 bases from J, with 11 bases between. CDR1 is MNHEY and CDR2 is SMNVEV in the germline V gene (reference sequence). The CDR3 protein is CASSFGQGHGYTF. The CDR3 DNA is TGTGCCAGCAGTTTCGGCCAGGGTCATGGCTACACCTTC.

This chain links TRBV6-5 with TRBJ1-1, with 9 bases lining up with TRBD1. Germline CDR1 is MNHEY and CDR2 is SVGAGI. CDR3 length equals 15 residues. Trimming took 5 bases from V and 5 from J; bases not matched to a gene: 9. This CDR3 reads CASSRQQGARTEAFF. DNA for the CDR3: TGTGCCAGCAGTCGACAACAGGGGGCTCGGACTGAAGCTTTCTTT.

This chain connects TRBV27 to TRBJ1-2, with a possible D match to TRBD1 (6 bases). The CDR3 is 15 residues long. Germline V gives CDR1 MNHEY, CDR2 SMNVEV (reference sequence). The V gene lost 3 bases and the J gene lost 3 bases, with 14 bases spanning the gap. CDR3 sequence (DNA): TGTGCCAGCAGTTTCGTGACAGGCCCCTACTATGGCTACACCTTC. It specifies CASSFVTGPYYGYTF.

V usage is TRBV6-1 and J usage is TRBJ2-5, with 12 bases identical to TRBD2. Trimming took 0 bases from V and 8 from J; bases not matched to a gene: 4. The CDR3 length is 15 residues. Per the germline V gene, CDR1 is MNHNS and CDR2 is SASEGT. The CDR3 nucleotides read TGTGCCAGCAGTGAAGCGGGACTAGCGGGCGGCACCCAGTACTTC. Protein sequence: CASSEAGLAGGTQYF.

This sequence joins TRBV7-9 and TRBJ1-4; 8 bases align to TRBD1. The CDR3 consists of 15 residues. J lost 7 bases, V lost 5 bases, and 9 bases had no gene match. Germline lookup yields CDR1 SEHNR and CDR2 FQNEAQ (reference sequence). DNA for the CDR3: TGTGCCAGCAGCCCAAGGGACAGGTCGGGTGAAAAACTGTTTTTT. It encodes CASSPRDRSGEKLFF.

The chain has TRBV28 and TRBJ2-7; 7 bases are a match to TRBD2. Germline-derived CDR1 and CDR2 are MDHEN and SYDVKM. The CDR3 length is 12 residues. V lost 6 bases and J lost 6; bases outside the gene matches: 5. The CDR3 loop is CASRTGGSEQYF. The DNA of the CDR3 is TGTGCCAGCAGAACGGGGGGTTCCGAGCAGTACTTC. Using reference TRBV28 and TRBJ2-7 for the parts outside the CDR3, the full variable domain is DVKVTQSSRYLVKRTGEKVFLECVQDMDHENMFWYRQDPGLGLRLIYFSYDVKMKEKGDIPEGYSVSREKKERFSLILESASTNQTSMYLCASRTGGSEQYFGPGTRLTVT.

CDR3 sequence: CAISEGDQETQYF. The CDR3 coding sequence is TGTGCCATCAGTGAGGGAGACCAAGAGACCCAGTACTTC. The chain links TRBV10-3 to TRBJ2-5; D gene ambiguous. Germline CDR1 is ENHRY and CDR2 is SYGVKD. The CDR3 is 13 amino acids. Trimming took 2 bases from V and 0 from J, leaving 4 bases between them.

This rearrangement joins TRBV6-4 to TRBJ2-3; TRBD1 agrees at 7 bases. Germline values: CDR1 MRHNA, CDR2 SNTAGT. The V segment lost 4 bases and the J segment 3 bases; nucleotides outside the gene matches: 7. This CDR3 has 15 amino acids. The CDR3 loop reads CASSVGDRETDTQYF. CDR3 nucleotides: TGTGCCAGCAGTGTCGGCGACAGGGAAACAGATACGCAGTATTTT.

This chain links TRBV27 with TRBJ2-7, with no clear D. This CDR3 is 13 amino acids long. Germline values: CDR1 MNHEY, CDR2 SMNVEV (reference sequence). Trimming left V 2 bases short and J 0 bases short, with 5 bases between. CDR3 coding DNA: TGTGCCAGCAGTTTAGGGCTCTCCTACGAGCAGTACTTC. This encodes CASSLGLSYEQYF.

The CDR3 DNA follows: TGTGCCCGGGGTGTCCAAGAGACCCAGTACTTC. Its translation: CARGVQETQYF. The chain carries TRBV10-3 and TRBJ2-5; tentative D call: TRBD2 (5 bases). The CDR3 contains 11 residues. V lost 11 bases and J lost 1, with 8 bases in between. Germline assignment: CDR1 ENHRY and CDR2 SYGVKD.

This clone has just a few counts. CDR3 loop: CASTTVGGEAFF. The CDR3 DNA reads as TGTGCCAGCACAACCGTCGGGGGGGAAGCTTTCTTT. The chain employs TRBV6-6 and TRBJ1-1; tentative D call: TRBD1 (5 bases). CDR1 is MNHNY and CDR2 is SVGAGI in the germline V gene (reference sequence). The CDR3 length is 12 residues. Trimming pared 7 bases from V and 8 bases from J, leaving 14 bases between.

The V and J genes are TRBV15 and TRBJ2-5, with D possibly TRBD1 on 6 matching bases. This CDR3 has 14 amino acids. V was trimmed by 0 bases and J by 5 bases, leaving 10 bases between them. Germline V gene data show CDR1 as LNHNV and CDR2 as YYDKDF (reference sequence). The chain's CDR3 is CATSREDRRETQYF. The CDR3 region has the DNA TGTGCCACCAGCAGAGAGGACAGACGGGAGACCCAGTACTTC.

The V gene is TRBV5-4, the J gene TRBJ1-2; TRBD1 might be the D (5 bases). The germline CDR1 and CDR2 sequences are SGHNT and YYREEE (reference sequence). This CDR3 has 12 amino acids. V was cut by 9 bases and J by 4 bases, with 13 bases left in between. The CDR3 loop reads CATRGGGYGYTF. CDR3 sequence (DNA): TGTGCCACCCGGGGGGGTGGCTATGGCTACACCTTC.

V and J are TRBV28 and TRBJ1-1; the match to TRBD1 covers 10 bases. Germline V gives CDR1 MDHEN, CDR2 SYDVKM. The V gene end was trimmed by 6 bases and the J gene end by 11 bases; junction bases not matched to a gene: 15. The CDR3 sequence is 15 residues long. The CDR3 bases are TGTGCCAGCAGACCTGAGGACAGGGGGACATTGAATGCTTTCTTT. This codes for CASRPEDRGTLNAFF. Variable domain in full (rest from reference TRBV28 and TRBJ1-1): DVKVTQSSRYLVKRTGEKVFLECVQDMDHENMFWYRQDPGLGLRLIYFSYDVKMKEKGDIPEGYSVSREKKERFSLILESASTNQTSMYLCASRPEDRGTLNAFFGQGTRLTVV.

This chain joins TRBV20-1 and TRBJ1-2, with D tentatively TRBD1 (5 bases). This CDR3 spans 11 amino acids. Germline loops: CDR1 DFQATT, CDR2 SNEGSKA (reference sequence). Between the trimmed V and J ends, which lost 3 bases and 7 bases, there was a span of 9 bases. The chain's CDR3 is CSASGRGGYTF. The CDR3 DNA sequence: TGCAGTGCTAGTGGTAGGGGTGGCTACACCTTC.

V and J are TRBV6-1 and TRBJ2-3, with D possibly matching TRBD2 (6 bases). Germline V lookup: CDR1 MNHNS, CDR2 SASEGT. The CDR3 extends over 14 amino acids. V was clipped by 2 bases and J by 2 bases, with 8 bases between them. CDR3 DNA sequence: TGTGCCAGCAGTGAATGGAGGGACACAGATACGCAGTATTTT. It encodes CASSEWRDTDTQYF.

The gene calls are TRBV9 and TRBJ2-1; 7 bases match TRBD2. From germline, CDR1 is SGDLS and CDR2 YYNGEE. The CDR3 length is 15 residues. The ends lost 0 bases at V and 4 bases at J; junction bases unmatched: 4. The CDR3 spells CASSVASGLYNEQFF. In DNA, the CDR3 is TGTGCCAGCAGCGTAGCTTCGGGACTATACAATGAGCAGTTCTTC.

V gene TRBV7-9 combines with J gene TRBJ1-2; weak D call: TRBD1 (5 bases). Germline CDR1 SEHNR, CDR2 FQNEAQ (reference sequence). CDR3 length: 16 residues. V was cut by 5 bases and J by 6 bases, with 22 bases left in between. The CDR3 loop is CASSPSGVGWVNGYTF. The CDR3 DNA is TGTGCCAGCAGCCCTTCGGGGGTCGGTTGGGTTAATGGCTACACCTTC.

The chain joins TRBV14 to TRBJ1-1; possibly TRBD1 for D (6 bases). Germline V gives CDR1 SGHDN, CDR2 FVKESK. The CDR3 runs 15 residues. V was shortened by 4 bases and J by 4 bases, with 16 bases between the two germline ends. The CDR3 sequence: CASSLSGGEGTEAFF. CDR3 DNA: TGTGCCAGCAGCCTGTCGGGGGGCGAGGGCACTGAAGCTTTCTTT.

The chain uses TRBV9 and TRBJ1-3, with D possibly TRBD1 on 5 matching bases. Trimming removed 0 bases at V and 0 bases at J, with 10 bases between. The germline V gene has CDR1 SGDLS and CDR2 YYNGEE. The CDR3 contains 16 residues. CDR3 region: CASSVGTPSSGNTIYF. CDR3 DNA: TGTGCCAGCAGCGTAGGGACACCGAGCTCTGGAAACACCATATATTTT. Based on the CDR3 plus reference TRBV9 and TRBJ1-3, the full variable domain is DSGVTQTPKHLITATGQRVTLRCSPRSGDLSVYWYQQSLDQGLQFLIQYYNGEERAKGNILERFSAQQFPDLHSELNLSSLELGDSALYFCASSVGTPSSGNTIYFGEGSWLTVV.

The rearrangement joins TRBV9 to TRBJ2-7; D is perhaps TRBD1 (6 bases). Trimming removed 0 bases from V and 5 bases from J, with 12 bases in between. Germline CDR1 is SGDLS and CDR2 is YYNGEE. CDR3 length equals 14 residues. The CDR3, as DNA: TGTGCCAGCAGCGTAGATGCAGGGGACGACGAGCAGTACTTC. Its protein is CASSVDAGDDEQYF.

The rearrangement joins TRBV6-5 to TRBJ2-7; 9 positions agree with TRBD1. V lost 6 bases, J lost 2 bases, and 8 bases stayed unmatched. Germline assignment: CDR1 MNHEY and CDR2 SVGAGI. The CDR3 covers 15 residues. The CDR3 reads CASSKGTGWTYEQYF. The DNA of the CDR3 is TGTGCCAGCAGCAAGGGGACAGGGTGGACCTACGAGCAGTACTTC.

Here the CDR3 reads CASSLKAGGGYTF. The DNA for the CDR3 is TGTGCCAGCAGCTTGAAGGCAGGGGGCGGCTACACCTTC. The chain is built from TRBV5-5 and TRBJ1-2; 8 bases match TRBD1. CDR3 length: 13 residues. J gave up 8 bases and V 1 base, and 4 bases lay outside the gene matches. Germline V gives CDR1 SGHKS, CDR2 YYEKEE (reference sequence). The full variable domain, with the rest looked up from reference TRBV5-5 and TRBJ1-2, is DAGVTQSPTHLIKTRGQQVTLRCSPISGHKSVSWYQQVLGQGPQFIFQYYEKEERGRGNFPDRFSARQFPNYSSELNVNALLLGDSALYLCASSLKAGGGYTFGSGTRLTVV.

The V and J genes are TRBV5-4 and TRBJ2-1; 8 nucleotides match TRBD2. V gave up 4 bases and J gave up 6 bases; unmatched junction bases: 15. CDR1 is SGHNT, CDR2 YYREEE, per germline (reference sequence). This CDR3 is 17 amino acids long. The CDR3 DNA is TGTGCCAGCAGCGCTGGGCGCCGGGGGGGCCTTGCCAATGAGCAGTTCTTC. Protein sequence: CASSAGRRGGLANEQFF.

V gene TRBV7-2 combines with J gene TRBJ2-1; D is possibly TRBD2 (6 bases). Germline assignment: CDR1 SGHTA and CDR2 FQGNSA. The germline V and J ends were trimmed by 1 base and 7 bases, with 8 bases remaining between them. The CDR3 sequence is 13 residues long. The CDR3, as DNA: TGTGCCAGCAGCTTAGGTGGGGGGAATGAGCAGTTCTTC. This gives the protein CASSLGGGNEQFF.